The 26 T cell receptor beta chains below all came from one sample that was sequenced in a study of blood T cell repertoires in COVID-19. Sequenced by immunoSEQ multiplex PCR; TCRdb stores in-frame clones only, minus some. The table lists approximately 450,000 clones, about 85% of them singletons. Material: PBMCs or T cells enriched from blood (not recorded which). Receptors were obtained from a woman between 18 and 29 years old with acute COVID-19.

CDR3 protein: CASGLTAGLAKNIQYF. As DNA, the CDR3 is TGTGCTAGTGGTTTGACAGCCGGATTAGCCAAAAACATTCAGTACTTC. The V call is TRBV12-5, the J call TRBJ2-4; no reliable D call. Trimming cost V 2 bases and J 0 bases, with 11 bases left between them. The CDR3 consists of 16 residues. Germline CDR1 is LGHNT and CDR2 is FRNRAP.

The chain is built from TRBV21-1 and TRBJ2-1; the table's D call of TRBD2 was not tested on the DNA. TRBV21-1 is annotated as a pseudogene. The CDR3 covers 13 residues. The CDR3 reads CASSTHRVNEQFF. In DNA form, the CDR3 reads TGTGCCAGCAGCACCCACCGGGTCAATGAGCAGTTCTTC.

The chain carries TRBV3-1 (or the pseudogene TRBV3-2) and TRBJ2-2; no reliable D call. Germline V gives CDR1 LGHDT, CDR2 YNNKEL (reference sequence). V lost 2 bases and J lost 8, with 3 bases in between. CDR3 length: 11 residues. CDR3 nucleotides: TGTGCCAGCAGCCAAACTGGGGAGCTGTTTTTT. Translating it yields CASSQTGELFF.

This sequence joins TRBV11-2 and TRBJ1-5, with D perhaps matching TRBD1 (5 bases). The germline gives CDR1 SGHAT, CDR2 FQNNGV. This CDR3 is built from 14 residues. The germline V and J ends were trimmed by 5 bases and 3 bases, with 11 bases remaining between them. The CDR3 coding sequence is TGTGCCAGCAGCGGAGGGGTCAACAATCAGCCCCAGCATTTT. This translates into CASSGGVNNQPQHF.

The rearrangement joins TRBV3-1 (or the pseudogene TRBV3-2) to TRBJ2-2; TRBD1 aligns across 7 bases. CDR3 length: 14 residues. Germline V gene lookup returns CDR1 LGHDT and CDR2 YNNKEL (reference sequence). V dropped 6 bases and J dropped 2; count of bases not matched to a gene: 3. The CDR3 is CASRRQGNTGELFF. The CDR3 bases are TGTGCCAGCAGGAGACAGGGTAACACCGGGGAGCTGTTTTTT.

The table lists this clone with a few counts. This rearrangement joins TRBV12-5 to TRBJ1-6, with no clear D. V was trimmed by 0 bases and J by 13 bases, leaving 10 bases between them. The CDR3 is made up of 13 amino acids. Looked up from germline, CDR1 is LGHNT and CDR2 is FRNRAP. CDR3 residues: CASGLVSGGPLHF. DNA of the CDR3: TGTGCTAGTGGTTTGGTGTCGGGAGGGCCCCTCCACTTT.

The rearrangement links TRBV11-2 to TRBJ1-4, with D uncertain. CDR3 size: 14 residues. The V end lost 1 base, the J end lost 6 bases, and 9 bases lay between the germline ends. Germline V lookup: CDR1 SGHAT, CDR2 FQNNGV. The CDR3 region is CASSLARWDEKLFF. The CDR3 DNA follows: TGTGCCAGCAGCTTAGCCAGGTGGGATGAAAAACTGTTTTTT. The whole variable domain, remainder taken from reference TRBV11-2 and TRBJ1-4, is EAGVAQSPRYKIIEKRQSVAFWCNPISGHATLYWYQQILGQGPKLLIQFQNNGVVDDSQLPKDRFSAERLKGVDSTLKIQPAKLEDSAVYLCASSLARWDEKLFFGSGTQLSVL.

The rearrangement links TRBV7-9 to TRBJ1-4; TRBD1 agrees at 9 bases. The V segment lost 5 bases and the J segment 8 bases; nucleotides outside the gene matches: 6. The CDR3 loop spans 14 amino acids. From germline, CDR1 is SEHNR and CDR2 FQNEAQ (reference sequence). The CDR3 nucleotides read TGTGCCAGCAGCCCCGGGACAGGGCCAGAAAAACTGTTTTTT. Amino acids: CASSPGTGPEKLFF.

V gene TRBV7-9 combines with J gene TRBJ1-2, with D unclear. The germline V gene encodes CDR1 SEHNR and CDR2 FQNEAQ (reference sequence). V was trimmed by 5 bases and J by 4 bases, leaving 2 bases between them. This CDR3 has 10 amino acids. The CDR3 sequence is CASSLYGYTF. CDR3 bases: TGTGCCAGCAGCCTCTATGGCTACACCTTC.

J is TRBJ1-1 and V is TRBV4-3; 8 positions match TRBD1. Germline assignment: CDR1 LGHNA and CDR2 YSLEER. Trimming took 2 bases from V and 1 from J; bases not matched to a gene: 3. The CDR3 has 15 amino acids. CDR3 in DNA: TGCGCCAGCAGCCAACGGACAGGGTGGAACACTGAAGCTTTCTTT. It specifies CASSQRTGWNTEAFF.

The V call is TRBV29-1, the J call TRBJ2-7; D possibly corresponds to TRBD1 (5 bases). V was cut by 7 bases and J by 3 bases, with 10 bases left in between. CDR3 length: 11 residues. Germline CDR1 is SQVTM and CDR2 is ANQGSEA. The CDR3 sequence: CSAVDSYEQYF. The DNA for the CDR3 is TGCAGCGCAGTCGACAGCTACGAGCAGTACTTC.

The gene calls are TRBV11-2 and TRBJ1-2; the match to TRBD1 covers 7 bases. The trim removed 4 bases at V and 7 bases at J, leaving 15 bases unmatched. Per the germline V gene, CDR1 is SGHAT and CDR2 is FQNNGV. CDR3 length: 16 residues. The CDR3 sequence is CASSSTGTYPSSGYTF. CDR3 coding DNA: TGTGCCAGCAGCTCGACAGGGACCTATCCTTCCTCTGGCTACACCTTC.

This sequence joins TRBV21-1 and TRBJ1-1. TRBV21-1 is a recognized pseudogene. The CDR3 extends over 14 amino acids. The CDR3 nucleotides are TGTGCCAGCTGGTCCCGCCGGGGGAACACTGAAGCTTTCTTT. Translation gives CASWSRRGNTEAFF.

Here the CDR3 reads CASSSPGGGTEAFF. CDR3 in DNA: TGTGCCAGCAGTTCCCCTGGGGGGGGCACTGAAGCTTTCTTT. The genes are TRBV6-5 and TRBJ1-1, with D tentatively TRBD1 (5 bases). There are 14 residues in the CDR3. Deletions cut 4 bases from V and 4 bases from J, with 13 bases between. The germline V gene has CDR1 MNHEY and CDR2 SVGAGI.

The chain joins TRBV12-3 or TRBV12-4 to TRBJ1-1; TRBD1 is a possible D gene (6 bases). This CDR3 spans 13 amino acids. Trimming removed 7 bases from V and 4 bases from J, with 13 bases in between. The CDR3 bases are TGTGCCAGCACTCACAGGGCTAGCACTGAAGCTTTCTTT. It yields the protein CASTHRASTEAFF.

This clone was seen a few times. V is TRBV5-4 and J is TRBJ1-2, with 8 bases aligning to TRBD1. The CDR3 totals 15 residues. Germline V gene sequence: CDR1 SGHNT, CDR2 YYREEE (reference sequence). The trim removed 1 base at V and 3 bases at J, leaving 5 bases unmatched. The CDR3 region is CASSLISGGDYGYTF. In DNA form, the CDR3 reads TGTGCCAGCAGCTTGATCTCAGGGGGCGACTATGGCTACACCTTC.

The rearrangement links TRBV27 to TRBJ2-7; 7 bases fit TRBD1. From germline, CDR1 is MNHEY and CDR2 SMNVEV (reference sequence). J was trimmed by 3 bases and V by 3 bases; bases with no gene match: 2. The length of the CDR3 is 13 residues. CDR3 region: CASSLTGNYEQYF. In DNA form, the CDR3 reads TGTGCCAGCAGTTTGACAGGGAACTACGAGCAGTACTTC.

This clone is a singleton in its sample. This chain connects TRBV6-1 to TRBJ2-2; 11 nucleotides align to TRBD2. This CDR3 is 17 amino acids long. Germline V gene data show CDR1 as MNHNS and CDR2 as SASEGT. Trimming cost V 2 bases and J 3 bases; bases outside gene matches: 5. CDR3 DNA: TGTGCCAGCAGTGAAAGGGGGGGACTAGCGGACACCGGGGAGCTGTTTTTT. Translation: CASSERGGLADTGELFF.

This sequence joins TRBV27 and TRBJ2-1, with 10 bases lining up with TRBD1. Germline CDR1 reads MNHEY; CDR2 reads SMNVEV (reference sequence). Germline trimming cut 8 bases from V and 7 bases from J; bases unmatched to any gene: 11. This CDR3 is 15 amino acids long. Here the CDR3 reads CASGHRDRGGNEQFF. CDR3 coding DNA: TGTGCCAGCGGTCACCGGGACAGGGGAGGAAATGAGCAGTTCTTC.

This chain joins TRBV18 and TRBJ2-5, with D uncertain. Germline CDR1 reads KGHSH; CDR2 reads LQKENI. There are 14 residues in the CDR3. The germline V and J ends were trimmed by 3 bases and 5 bases, with 13 bases remaining between them. The CDR3 nucleotides read TGTGCCAGCTCACCCAGCGCTAGTCAGGAGACCCAGTACTTC. Its translation: CASSPSASQETQYF.

This clone was found once. This sequence joins TRBV18 and TRBJ2-2; 11 bases map to TRBD2. Germline V gene data show CDR1 as KGHSH and CDR2 as LQKENI. V lost 2 bases, J lost 7 bases, and 6 bases stayed unmatched. The CDR3 sequence is 16 residues long. CDR3 protein: CASSPITSGSNGELFF. The CDR3 DNA is TGTGCCAGCTCACCAATAACTAGCGGGAGTAACGGGGAGCTGTTTTTT.

The J gene is TRBJ2-5, the V gene TRBV21-1; TRBD1 is the table's D call and was not checked against the DNA. TRBV21-1 is an annotated pseudogene. This CDR3 has 16 residues. DNA for the CDR3: TGTGCCAGCAGCAAAGGTGGGACAGCCAATAAAGAGACCCAGTACTTC. It is translated as CASSKGGTANKETQYF.

J is TRBJ2-1 and V is TRBV6-5, with a tentative D call TRBD1 (5 bases). CDR3 size: 15 residues. Between the trimmed V and J ends, which lost 8 bases and 0 bases, there was a span of 14 bases. Germline assignment: CDR1 MNHEY and CDR2 SVGAGI. The CDR3 DNA reads as TGTGCCAGCTGGGATTCGACAGCCTCCTACAATGAGCAGTTCTTC. Translated, it gives CASWDSTASYNEQFF.

This clone appeared once. V usage is TRBV20-1 and J usage is TRBJ1-2; tentatively, D is TRBD1 (6 bases). The V gene lost 5 bases and the J gene lost 8 bases, with 12 bases spanning the gap. The CDR3 loop spans 11 amino acids. Germline CDR1 DFQATT, CDR2 SNEGSKA (reference sequence). The CDR3 DNA reads as TGCAGTGCTCCCAACAGGGACGGCTACACCTTC. Amino acids: CSAPNRDGYTF.

The V call is TRBV2, the J call TRBJ2-7; D perhaps matches TRBD2 (6 bases). Germline CDR1 SNHLY, CDR2 FYNNEI. CDR3 length: 13 amino acids. Trimming removed 5 bases at V and 4 bases at J, with 12 bases between. CDR3 region: CASSSGSGYEQYF. The CDR3 bases are TGTGCCAGCAGTTCCGGGAGCGGATACGAGCAGTACTTC.

This clone was seen once. Written as DNA, the CDR3 is TGCAGTGCTAGTATTGGCGGGGCCGCAGATACGCAGTATTTT. Protein sequence: CSASIGGAADTQYF. V and J are TRBV20-1 and TRBJ2-3; a weak D match, TRBD2 (6 bases). Trimming removed 3 bases at V and 4 bases at J, with 14 bases between. The length of the CDR3 is 14 residues. Germline-derived CDR1 and CDR2 are DFQATT and SNEGSKA (reference sequence).